The 8 T cell receptor beta chains listed next were all sequenced from one sample in a study of blood T cell repertoires in COVID-19. Sequencing was performed with immunoSEQ multiplex PCR; in TCRdb, only in-frame clones are kept and a portion is missing. The sample holds under 95,000 clones, around 80% seen once. The sample taken for sequencing was peripheral blood. Receptor source: a man in his 60s with active or convalescent COVID-19.

The chain combines TRBV2 with TRBJ1-5, with 7 bases aligning to TRBD1. The germline CDR1 and CDR2 sequences are SNHLY and FYNNEI. V trimming: 11 bases; J trimming: 4 bases; junction bases outside the gene matches: 8. The CDR3 length is 13 residues. Here the CDR3 reads CACIRDSNQPQHF. CDR3 nucleotides: TGTGCCTGCATACGGGACAGTAATCAGCCCCAGCATTTT.

The chain joins TRBV19 to TRBJ1-1; D is uncertain. CDR1 is LNHDA, CDR2 SQIVND, per germline (reference sequence). Trimming took 5 bases from V and 1 from J, leaving 8 bases between them. The CDR3 contains 13 residues. The CDR3 DNA sequence: TGTGCCAGTAGTCCCAAGAGGAACACTGAAGCTTTCTTT. As protein: CASSPKRNTEAFF.

The V call is TRBV3-1 (or the pseudogene TRBV3-2), the J call TRBJ1-1; weak D call: TRBD1 (5 bases). CDR1 LGHDT and CDR2 YNNKEL come from the germline V gene (reference sequence). CDR3 length equals 14 residues. Trimming cost V 2 bases and J 5 bases, with 12 bases left between them. CDR3 sequence: CASSQKVEGTEAFF. The DNA of the CDR3 is TGTGCCAGCAGCCAAAAGGTGGAGGGGACTGAAGCTTTCTTT.

V gene TRBV3-1 (or the pseudogene TRBV3-2) combines with J gene TRBJ2-2, with D possibly being TRBD1 (5 bases). The CDR3 consists of 15 residues. The germline gives CDR1 LGHDT, CDR2 YNNKEL (reference sequence). V was trimmed by 11 bases and J by 5 bases, leaving 21 bases between them. The CDR3 nucleotides are TGTGCCGTCCAAGGGGCAGGGTTGGGGACCGGGGAGCTGTTTTTT. This translates into CAVQGAGLGTGELFF.

As concerns this clone: The junction and the germline gene differ at one end; a read error may be behind it. The chain joins TRBV9 to TRBJ2-1, with 9 bases identical to TRBD2. Germline V lookup: CDR1 SGDLS, CDR2 YYNGEE. The CDR3 is made up of 17 amino acids. CDR3 amino acids: CARSVGGGGILANEQFF. The CDR3 DNA reads as TGTGCCCGCAGCGTAGGCGGGGGGGGGATTTTAGCCAATGAGCAGTTCTTC.

The J gene is TRBJ1-1, the V gene TRBV2; 9 bases align to TRBD1. The V gene's germline CDR1 is SNHLY and CDR2 FYNNEI. V shed 4 bases and J 0 bases; nucleotides not matched to a gene: 9. This CDR3 is 17 amino acids long. The DNA of the CDR3 is TGTGCCAGCAGTGGTAGACAGGGGGAGACCATGAACACTGAAGCTTTCTTT. The encoded protein is CASSGRQGETMNTEAFF.

The rearrangement uses TRBV4-2 and TRBJ1-2, with D tentatively TRBD1 (5 bases). V lost 0 bases to trimming and J lost 8 bases, with 19 bases between them. The CDR3 covers 16 residues. In germline, CDR1 is LGHNA, CDR2 YNFKEQ. The CDR3 sequence is CASSQDWGREVEGYTF. CDR3 coding DNA: TGTGCCAGCAGCCAAGATTGGGGCAGGGAGGTGGAAGGCTACACCTTC.

The rearrangement uses TRBV5-1 and TRBJ2-6; the match to TRBD1 covers 7 bases. Germline CDR1 and CDR2: SGHRS and YFSETQ. V shed 1 base and J 1 base; nucleotides not matched to a gene: 11. The CDR3 extends over 19 amino acids. CDR3 amino acids: CASSLFVVRGLSGANVLTF. The DNA of the CDR3 is TGCGCCAGCAGCTTGTTCGTTGTCAGGGGGTTGTCTGGGGCCAACGTCCTGACTTTC.